Listed here is a single TCR beta chain. Germline CDR1 reads LGHNA; CDR2 reads YNFKEQ. The CDR3 contains 13 residues. The germline V and J ends were trimmed by 0 bases and 6 bases, with 8 bases remaining between them. Measured with immunoSEQ multiplex PCR; TCRdb has only the in-frame clones, and not every one. The sample holds about 70,000 clones; just over 85% are singletons and the top ten take 2.8%. Peripheral blood came from all dose cohorts at three timepoints. This entry comes from a study of OX40 agonist ivuxolimab in advanced cancers. Overall study: Melanoma, hepatocellular carcinoma, head and neck or renal cell cancer occurred in dose-escalation patients. Having had anti-PD-1, anti-PD-L1 or anti-CTLA-4 therapy before was allowed, and approximately 40% had some.

Sequencing was performed on CD4+ or CD8+ T cells sorted from blood, taken in a trial of the OX40 agonist ivuxolimab. This chain connects TRBV4-2 to TRBJ1-1; D is ambiguous. This sequence was found in an adult with an advanced solid tumor such as melanoma, head and neck, liver or kidney cancer. CDR3 nucleotide sequence: TGTGCCAGCAGCCAAGATAAGGGTGCTGAAGCTTTCTTT. Translation: CASSQDKGAEAFF.